Listed below are T cell receptor beta chains from one sample, sequenced in a study of response to subunit inactivated influenza vaccine. One entry per CDR3 protein results from TCRdb running MiXCR on the RT-PCR reads. The sample comprises 530,000 or so distinct CDR3 sequences, approximately 14% of which are singletons, and approximately 12% rests with the top ten. The specimen was PBMCs from blood, collected 11 to 12 days after vaccination. These receptors were taken from a man in his forties or fifties who received an inactivated influenza vaccine. The CDR3 runs from the conserved cysteine through the conserved F or W. Fields, in order: clone size, D gene, J gene, V gene, CDR3 protein, CDR3 DNA. The D gene is left open where the match is weak. For some rows the clone size is stated as once, few or many, or as a class when expanded; others skip it.

abundance: .
d_gene: .
j_gene: TRBJ2-5
v_gene: TRBV3-1
CDR3aa: CASSHGAGGVQETQYF
CDR3nt: TGTGCCAGCAGCCACGGGGCAGGTGGGGTCCAAGAGACCCAGTACTTC

abundance: few
d_gene: .
j_gene: TRBJ1-1
v_gene: TRBV30
CDR3aa: CAWSWGTEAFF
CDR3nt: TGTGCCTGGAGCTGGGGCACTGAAGCTTTCTTT

abundance: .
d_gene: .
j_gene: TRBJ2-1
v_gene: TRBV4-2
CDR3aa: CASSQDGGISSYNEQFF
CDR3nt: TGTGCCAGCAGCCAAGATGGGGGGATAAGCTCCTACAATGAGCAGTTCTTC

abundance: few
d_gene: .
j_gene: TRBJ2-3
v_gene: TRBV12-3/TRBV12-4
CDR3aa: CASSLGTTSTDTQYF
CDR3nt: TGTGCCAGCAGTTTGGGGACAACTAGCACAGATACGCAGTATTTT

abundance: many
d_gene: TRBD1
j_gene: TRBJ2-1
v_gene: TRBV4-2
CDR3aa: CASSSHSGTEKDNEQFF
CDR3nt: TGTGCCAGCAGCTCTCACTCCGGGACAGAGAAAGACAATGAGCAGTTCTTC

abundance: few
d_gene: .
j_gene: TRBJ2-1
v_gene: TRBV9
CDR3aa: CASSVGPGGGTSPYNEQFF
CDR3nt: TGTGCCAGCAGCGTAGGCCCTGGTGGGGGAACGAGCCCCTACAATGAGCAGTTCTTC

abundance: few
d_gene: .
j_gene: TRBJ2-1
v_gene: TRBV29-1
CDR3aa: CSVDRVNNEQFF
CDR3nt: TGCAGCGTTGACCGTGTTAACAATGAGCAGTTCTTC

abundance: .
d_gene: TRBD1
j_gene: TRBJ1-5
v_gene: TRBV6-2/TRBV6-3
CDR3aa: CASSLDRGLQPQHF
CDR3nt: TGTGCCAGCAGCCTGGACAGGGGGCTTCAGCCCCAGCATTTT

abundance: .
d_gene: .
j_gene: TRBJ2-2
v_gene: TRBV28
CDR3aa: CASSISVNTGELFF
CDR3nt: TGTGCCAGCAGCATAAGCGTTAACACCGGGGAGCTGTTTTTT

abundance: .
d_gene: .
j_gene: TRBJ2-1
v_gene: TRBV7-2
CDR3aa: CASSSPRIGDEQFF
CDR3nt: TGTGCCAGCAGCTCCCCGCGAATTGGCGATGAGCAGTTCTTC

abundance: few
d_gene: .
j_gene: TRBJ1-5
v_gene: TRBV28
CDR3aa: CASSRQSNQPQHF
CDR3nt: TGTGCCAGCAGTCGGCAGTCGAATCAGCCCCAGCATTTT

abundance: .
d_gene: .
j_gene: TRBJ2-6
v_gene: TRBV9
CDR3aa: CASSVKGAGANVLTF
CDR3nt: TGTGCCAGCAGCGTTAAGGGGGCTGGGGCCAACGTCCTGACTTTC

abundance: many
d_gene: .
j_gene: TRBJ2-1
v_gene: TRBV14
CDR3aa: CASSRGRRNEQFF
CDR3nt: TGTGCCAGCAGCCGCGGAAGGAGGAATGAGCAGTTCTTC

abundance: .
d_gene: .
j_gene: TRBJ2-7
v_gene: TRBV12-3/TRBV12-4
CDR3aa: CASSPHPRYEQYF
CDR3nt: TGTGCCAGCAGTCCTCACCCCCGCTATGAGCAGTACTTC

abundance: few
d_gene: .
j_gene: TRBJ1-2
v_gene: TRBV20-1
CDR3aa: CSAGTRDLVF
CDR3nt: TGCAGTGCTGGGACTCGGGACCTTGTCTTC

abundance: .
d_gene: .
j_gene: TRBJ2-7
v_gene: TRBV14
CDR3aa: CASSVSFYEQYF
CDR3nt: TGTGCCAGCAGCGTTTCCTTCTACGAGCAGTACTTC

abundance: .
d_gene: TRBD1
j_gene: TRBJ2-2
v_gene: TRBV7-9
CDR3aa: CASSPTTGSTGELFF
CDR3nt: TGTGCCAGCAGCCCAACGACAGGGTCCACCGGGGAGCTGTTTTTT

abundance: .
d_gene: TRBD2
j_gene: TRBJ2-7
v_gene: TRBV5-1
CDR3aa: CASKELAGSSYEQYF
CDR3nt: TGCGCCAGCAAGGAGCTAGCGGGGAGCTCCTACGAGCAGTACTTC

abundance: .
d_gene: TRBD1
j_gene: TRBJ1-2
v_gene: TRBV7-9
CDR3aa: CASGPPRGRRGYTF
CDR3nt: TGTGCCAGCGGACCACCCAGGGGGCGGAGGGGCTACACCTTC

abundance: few
d_gene: .
j_gene: TRBJ2-3
v_gene: TRBV7-9
CDR3aa: CASSLVVDTQYF
CDR3nt: TGTGCCAGCAGCTTAGTAGTGGATACGCAGTATTTT

abundance: .
d_gene: .
j_gene: TRBJ2-3
v_gene: TRBV7-9
CDR3aa: CASSLGSTADTQYF
CDR3nt: TGTGCCAGCAGCTTAGGCAGTACAGCAGATACGCAGTATTTT

abundance: many
d_gene: TRBD1
j_gene: TRBJ2-5
v_gene: TRBV29-1
CDR3aa: CSVGGIGQVGGETQYF
CDR3nt: TGCAGCGTTGGCGGAATCGGACAGGTCGGAGGAGAGACCCAGTACTTC

abundance: few
d_gene: TRBD1
j_gene: TRBJ2-7
v_gene: TRBV18
CDR3aa: CASSPAGTAISYEQYF
CDR3nt: TGTGCCAGCTCACCCGCCGGGACAGCAATTTCCTACGAGCAGTACTTC

abundance: .
d_gene: .
j_gene: TRBJ2-3
v_gene: TRBV12-3/TRBV12-4
CDR3aa: CASTRTAKTSRVTDTQYF
CDR3nt: TGTGCCAGCACCCGGACAGCCAAGACTAGCCGGGTGACAGATACGCAGTATTTT

abundance: .
d_gene: .
j_gene: TRBJ2-4
v_gene: TRBV12-3/TRBV12-4
CDR3aa: CASSPIGGIYKNIQYF
CDR3nt: TGTGCCAGCAGCCCTATTGGAGGAATTTACAAAAACATTCAGTACTTC

abundance: few
d_gene: TRBD1
j_gene: TRBJ2-3
v_gene: TRBV6-2/TRBV6-3
CDR3aa: CASSRIQGAGDTQYF
CDR3nt: TGTGCCAGCAGTCGCATACAGGGGGCGGGAGATACGCAGTATTTT

abundance: few
d_gene: .
j_gene: TRBJ1-1
v_gene: TRBV7-2
CDR3aa: CASSLGSYLTEAFF
CDR3nt: TGTGCCAGCAGCTTAGGTTCCTATTTGACTGAAGCTTTCTTT

abundance: .
d_gene: .
j_gene: TRBJ1-1
v_gene: TRBV29-1
CDR3aa: CSGIKGPNTEAFF
CDR3nt: TGCAGCGGGATTAAGGGACCGAACACTGAAGCTTTCTTT

abundance: .
d_gene: TRBD1
j_gene: TRBJ1-1
v_gene: TRBV5-6
CDR3aa: CASRQGAEAFF
CDR3nt: TGTGCCAGTAGACAGGGCGCTGAAGCTTTCTTT

abundance: many
d_gene: .
j_gene: TRBJ1-1
v_gene: TRBV29-1
CDR3aa: CSVDRGTRLEAFF
CDR3nt: TGCAGCGTTGACAGGGGCACCCGGCTAGAAGCTTTCTTT

abundance: once
d_gene: TRBD2
j_gene: TRBJ2-2
v_gene: TRBV6-1
CDR3aa: CASSEISPGHRLAVNTGELFF
CDR3nt: TGTGCCAGCAGTGAAATAAGTCCGGGACACAGACTAGCGGTGAACACCGGGGAGCTGTTTTTT

abundance: .
d_gene: .
j_gene: TRBJ1-2
v_gene: TRBV27
CDR3aa: CASSSGRGTLALYGYTF
CDR3nt: TGTGCCAGCAGTTCCGGGAGGGGGACACTTGCACTTTATGGCTACACCTTC

abundance: .
d_gene: .
j_gene: TRBJ2-7
v_gene: TRBV12-3/TRBV12-4
CDR3aa: CASSLSGVKGKQYF
CDR3nt: TGTGCCAGCAGTTTATCCGGGGTAAAGGGGAAGCAGTACTTC

abundance: few
d_gene: .
j_gene: TRBJ1-2
v_gene: TRBV11-2
CDR3aa: CASNRGGGTYGYTF
CDR3nt: TGTGCCAGCAACCGTGGCGGAGGGACCTATGGCTACACCTTC

abundance: few
d_gene: .
j_gene: TRBJ2-7
v_gene: TRBV7-2
CDR3aa: CASSSLATEQYF
CDR3nt: TGTGCCAGCAGCTCGCTAGCGACCGAGCAGTACTTC

abundance: few
d_gene: TRBD2
j_gene: TRBJ2-5
v_gene: TRBV6-1
CDR3aa: CASSTSPGVAGGETQYF
CDR3nt: TGTGCCAGCAGTACCTCCCCCGGGGTAGCGGGAGGTGAGACCCAGTACTTC

abundance: .
d_gene: TRBD1
j_gene: TRBJ2-1
v_gene: TRBV18
CDR3aa: CASSPRDRVSSEQFF
CDR3nt: TGTGCCAGCTCACCCCGGGACAGGGTGTCAAGTGAGCAGTTCTTC

abundance: .
d_gene: .
j_gene: TRBJ1-4
v_gene: TRBV20-1
CDR3aa: CSARDPGKGEKLFF
CDR3nt: TGCAGTGCTAGAGATCCGGGGAAGGGTGAAAAACTGTTTTTT

abundance: .
d_gene: .
j_gene: TRBJ2-7
v_gene: TRBV20-1
CDR3aa: CSAFPSRGEQYF
CDR3nt: TGCAGTGCGTTCCCATCGCGCGGCGAGCAGTACTTC

abundance: .
d_gene: TRBD1
j_gene: TRBJ1-4
v_gene: TRBV2
CDR3aa: CASKNDRGRNDKLFF
CDR3nt: TGTGCCAGCAAAAATGACAGGGGGAGAAATGACAAACTGTTTTTT

abundance: few
d_gene: .
j_gene: TRBJ2-7
v_gene: TRBV5-5
CDR3aa: CASSLGALPYEQYF
CDR3nt: TGTGCCAGCAGCTTGGGGGCACTACCCTACGAGCAGTACTTC

abundance: .
d_gene: .
j_gene: TRBJ1-2
v_gene: TRBV5-1
CDR3aa: CASSFLGAEDGYTF
CDR3nt: TGCGCCAGCAGCTTCCTGGGGGCAGAAGATGGCTACACCTTC